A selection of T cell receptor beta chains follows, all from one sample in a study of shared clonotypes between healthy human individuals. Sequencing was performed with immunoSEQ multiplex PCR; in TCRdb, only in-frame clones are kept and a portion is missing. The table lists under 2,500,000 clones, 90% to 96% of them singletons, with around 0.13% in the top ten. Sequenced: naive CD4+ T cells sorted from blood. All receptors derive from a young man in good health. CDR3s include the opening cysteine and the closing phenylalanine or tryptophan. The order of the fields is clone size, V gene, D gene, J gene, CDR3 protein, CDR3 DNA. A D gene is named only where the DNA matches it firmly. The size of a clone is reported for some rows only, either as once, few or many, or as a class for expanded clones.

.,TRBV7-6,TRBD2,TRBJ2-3,CASLSGRTNPSTDTQYF,TGTGCCAGCCTTAGCGGGAGGACCAACCCTAGCACAGATACGCAGTATTTT
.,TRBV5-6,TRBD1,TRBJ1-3,CASSLGLGQGATYADF,TGTGCCAGCAGCTTGGGACTGGGACAGGGGGCCACCTATGCGGATTTT
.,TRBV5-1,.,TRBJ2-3,CASSYGQNTDTQYF,TGCGCCAGCAGCTACGGACAAAACACAGATACGCAGTATTTT
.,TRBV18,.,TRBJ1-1,CASSPSELTLMNTEAFF,TGTGCCAGCTCACCATCGGAGCTGACCCTAATGAACACTGAAGCTTTCTTT
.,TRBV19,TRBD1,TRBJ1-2,CASSIAGQGGDYTF,TGTGCCAGTAGTATCGCAGGACAGGGAGGAGATTACACCTTC
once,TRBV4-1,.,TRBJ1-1,CASSHSGNTEAFF,TGCGCCAGCAGCCATTCCGGAAACACTGAAGCTTTCTTT
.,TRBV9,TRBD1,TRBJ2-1,CASSPPSRDRVSNEQFF,TGTGCCAGCAGCCCACCCTCCCGGGACAGGGTTTCCAATGAGCAGTTCTTC
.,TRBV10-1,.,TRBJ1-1,CASSGHADTEAFF,TGCGCCAGCAGTGGCCATGCGGACACTGAAGCTTTCTTT
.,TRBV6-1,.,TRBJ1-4,CASSEAKNEKLFF,TGTGCCAGCAGTGAGGCAAAGAATGAAAAACTGTTTTTT
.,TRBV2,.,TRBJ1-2,CASAGPVDGYTF,TGTGCCAGCGCGGGGCCAGTTGATGGCTACACCTTC
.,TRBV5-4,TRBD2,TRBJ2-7,CASSYDLAGDPKTRFF,TGTGCCAGCAGCTACGATCTAGCGGGGGACCCCAAAACGCGATTTTTC
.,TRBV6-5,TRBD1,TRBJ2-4,CASRGTGGNIQYF,TGTGCCAGCAGGGGGACAGGGGGAAACATTCAGTACTTC
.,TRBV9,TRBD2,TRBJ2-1,CASSVGEGLPSYNEQFF,TGTGCCAGCAGCGTAGGGGAGGGACTACCCTCCTACAATGAGCAGTTCTTC
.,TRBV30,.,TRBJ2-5,CAWRAQKETQYF,TGTGCCTGGAGGGCTCAAAAAGAGACCCAGTACTTC
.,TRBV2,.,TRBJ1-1,CASRDRENTEAFF,TGTGCCAGCAGGGACCGGGAGAACACTGAAGCTTTCTTT
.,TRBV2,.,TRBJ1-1,CASSASDSNLTEAFF,TGTGCCAGCAGTGCTTCGGACAGTAACTTAACTGAAGCTTTCTTT
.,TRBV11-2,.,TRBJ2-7,CASSRQGREYEQYF,TGTGCCAGCAGCCGACAGGGCCGGGAGTACGAGCAGTACTTC
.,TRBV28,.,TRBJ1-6,CASTKFGGEPLHF,TGTGCCAGCACAAAATTTGGGGGGGAACCCCTCCACTTT
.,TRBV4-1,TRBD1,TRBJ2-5,CASSQDPDRAGETQYF,TGCGCCAGCAGCCAAGACCCGGACAGGGCGGGAGAGACCCAGTACTTC
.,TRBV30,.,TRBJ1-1,CAWSVRLGPGTEAFF,TGTGCCTGGAGTGTACGTCTGGGGCCGGGAACTGAAGCTTTCTTT
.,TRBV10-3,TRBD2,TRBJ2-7,CAISESGGSSYEQYF,TGTGCCATCAGTGAGTCGGGAGGGTCCTCCTACGAGCAGTACTTC
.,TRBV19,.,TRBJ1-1,CASSVQGVNTEAFF,TGTGCCAGTAGTGTACAGGGCGTGAACACTGAAGCTTTCTTT
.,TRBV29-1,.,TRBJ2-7,CSVTSMGRGYEQYF,TGCAGCGTTACCTCGATGGGTAGGGGGTACGAGCAGTACTTC
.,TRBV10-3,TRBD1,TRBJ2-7,CAIRQGNEQYF,TGTGCCATCAGACAGGGGAATGAGCAGTACTTC
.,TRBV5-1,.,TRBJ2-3,CASSKSTDTQYF,TGCGCCAGCAGCAAGAGCACAGATACGCAGTATTTT
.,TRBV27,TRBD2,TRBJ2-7,CASSPLAGVRSYEQYF,TGTGCCAGCAGTCCCTTAGCGGGCGTACGATCCTACGAGCAGTACTTC
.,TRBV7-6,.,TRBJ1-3,CASSLVARSSGNTIYF,TGTGCCAGCAGCTTAGTAGCCAGAAGCTCTGGAAACACCATATATTTT
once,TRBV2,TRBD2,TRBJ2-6,CASCMEGLEAPLTF,TGTGCCAGCTGCATGGAGGGACTAGAGGCCCCCCTGACTTTC
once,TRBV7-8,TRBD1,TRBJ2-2,CASSLGTGGRTGELFF,TGTGCCAGCAGCTTAGGGACAGGGGGTCGAACCGGGGAGCTGTTTTTT
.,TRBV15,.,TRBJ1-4,CATSRVAGREKLFF,TGTGCCACCAGCAGAGTGGCAGGACGCGAAAAACTGTTTTTT
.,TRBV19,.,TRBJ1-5,CASSIGTVQPQHF,TGTGCCAGTAGTATAGGGACAGTTCAGCCCCAGCATTTT
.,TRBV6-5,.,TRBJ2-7,CASSRPGTPTYEQYF,TGTGCCAGCAGTCGACCCGGGACGCCTACCTACGAGCAGTACTTC
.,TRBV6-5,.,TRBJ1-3,CASSSGTLSSGNTIYF,TGTGCCAGCAGTTCTGGGACCTTAAGCTCTGGAAACACCATATATTTT
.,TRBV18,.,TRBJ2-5,CASSRAGQETQYF,TGTGCCAGCTCGCGGGCAGGCCAAGAGACCCAGTACTTC
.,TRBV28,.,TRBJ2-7,CASSPHGVPHEQYF,TGTGCCAGCAGTCCTCACGGGGTGCCCCACGAGCAGTACTTC
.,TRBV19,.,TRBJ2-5,CASSILWGGQETQYF,TGTGCCAGTAGTATTTTGTGGGGCGGGCAAGAGACCCAGTACTTC
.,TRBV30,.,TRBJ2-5,CAWRNGGRETQYF,TGTGCCTGGAGAAACGGGGGTCGGGAGACCCAGTACTTC
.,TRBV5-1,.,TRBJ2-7,CASSLGGGSRAEQYF,TGCGCCAGCAGCTTGGGGGGAGGATCTCGTGCGGAGCAGTACTTC
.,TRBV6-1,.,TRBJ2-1,CASMAGPSSYNEQFF,TGTGCCAGCATGGCGGGGCCCAGCTCCTACAATGAGCAGTTCTTC
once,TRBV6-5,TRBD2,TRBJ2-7,CASSYSASGRGEQYF,TGTGCCAGCAGTTACTCGGCTAGCGGGAGGGGAGAGCAGTACTTC
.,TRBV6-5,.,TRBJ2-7,CASSYMANRGYEQYF,TGTGCCAGCAGTTACATGGCTAACCGAGGCTACGAGCAGTACTTC
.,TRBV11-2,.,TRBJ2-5,CASRDQETQYF,TGTGCCAGCAGGGACCAAGAGACCCAGTACTTC
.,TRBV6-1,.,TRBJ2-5,CATLRTLGETQYF,TGTGCCACCTTACGGACCCTCGGGGAGACCCAGTACTTC
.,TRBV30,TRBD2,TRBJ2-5,CAWSLGLGQETQYF,TGTGCCTGGAGTTTGGGACTAGGCCAAGAGACCCAGTACTTC
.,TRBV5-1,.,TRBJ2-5,CASSLLGGRETQYF,TGCGCCAGCAGCTTGTTAGGAGGCCGGGAGACCCAGTACTTC
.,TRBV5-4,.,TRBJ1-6,CASSQETGPTYNSPLHF,TGCGCCAGCAGCCAAGAAACAGGACCCACCTATAATTCACCCCTCCACTTT
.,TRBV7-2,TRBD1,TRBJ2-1,CASSSQGARNEQFF,TGTGCCAGCAGCTCGCAGGGGGCGAGAAATGAGCAGTTCTTC
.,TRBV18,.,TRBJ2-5,CASSPLAVQETQYF,TGTGCCAGCTCACCTTTAGCAGTCCAAGAGACCCAGTACTTC
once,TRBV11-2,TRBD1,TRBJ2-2,CASSLAGQGANTGELFF,TGTGCCAGCAGCTTAGCCGGACAGGGGGCGAACACCGGGGAGCTGTTTTTT